Following are 4 T cell receptor beta chains from one sample sequenced in a study of cytomegalovirus exposure and HLA in healthy donors. The PCR had 60 Vbeta and 13 Jbeta primers. Some clones are missing from TCRdb's copy, which holds only in-frame ones; the method was immunoSEQ multiplex PCR. Of over 110,000 clones in the sample, 75% to 85% were seen once. The sample comprised PBMCs. These receptor sequences come from a man in his forties in good health and CMV-seronegative.

The chain links TRBV11-2 to TRBJ1-3; D possibly corresponds to TRBD1 (6 bases). This CDR3 has 15 residues. V was pared by 7 bases and J by 4 bases, with 17 bases between. Germline V lookup: CDR1 SGHAT, CDR2 FQNNGV. This chain's CDR3 is CASTKKQGSGNTIYF. The CDR3 DNA sequence: TGTGCCAGCACCAAGAAACAGGGCTCAGGAAACACCATATATTTT.

J is TRBJ2-2 and V is TRBV19; D uncertain. The CDR3 is 13 amino acids. CDR1 LNHDA and CDR2 SQIVND come from the germline V gene (reference sequence). Trimming left V 6 bases short and J 1 base short, with 6 bases between. The CDR3 DNA follows: TGTGCCAGTAGCCCTAGGAACACCGGGGAGCTGTTTTTT. Its protein is CASSPRNTGELFF.

This clone is a singleton in its sample. The chain combines TRBV2 with TRBJ2-7; 7 bases agree with TRBD2. Losses at the gene ends were 2 bases for V and 5 bases for J; bases not matched to a gene: 6. Germline CDR1 SNHLY, CDR2 FYNNEI. The CDR3 extends over 14 amino acids. The CDR3 region is CASSESGRGDEQYF. The DNA of the CDR3 is TGTGCCAGCAGTGAAAGTGGACGGGGGGACGAGCAGTACTTC.

This clone was counted a single time. The V gene is TRBV11-2, the J gene TRBJ2-7, with TRBD2 as a possible D gene (6 bases). CDR1 and CDR2 from the germline V gene are SGHAT and FQNNGV. Trimming took 6 bases from V and 4 from J, leaving 10 bases between them. This CDR3 contains 12 residues. As DNA, the CDR3 is TGTGCCAGCAGTCAAAGCGGGTACGAGCAGTACTTC. Its protein product is CASSQSGYEQYF.